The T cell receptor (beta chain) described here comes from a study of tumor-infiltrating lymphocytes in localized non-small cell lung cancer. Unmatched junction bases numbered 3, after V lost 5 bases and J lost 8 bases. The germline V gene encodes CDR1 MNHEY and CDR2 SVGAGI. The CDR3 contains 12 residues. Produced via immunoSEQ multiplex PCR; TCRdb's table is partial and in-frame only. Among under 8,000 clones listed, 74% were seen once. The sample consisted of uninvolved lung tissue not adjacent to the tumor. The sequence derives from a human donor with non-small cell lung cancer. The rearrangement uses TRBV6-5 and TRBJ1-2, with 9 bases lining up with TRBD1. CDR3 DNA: TGTGCCAGCAGTCCCGACAGGGGGGGCTACACCTTC. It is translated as CASSPDRGGYTF.